These T cell receptor beta chains were read from a single sample in a study of shared clonotypes between healthy human individuals. The method was immunoSEQ multiplex PCR; TCRdb's version includes in-frame clones alone and lacks a portion of them. The table has 2.3 million or so clones, over 85% seen once. Sequencing was carried out using naive CD4+ T cells from PBMCs. All receptors come from a man in his late teens or twenties in good health. Some clones in this sample may be carry-over from other donors' samples. CDR3s include the opening cysteine and the closing phenylalanine or tryptophan. D genes are given only for firm matches. Clone sizes are given selectively: once, few, many, or a class where the clone is expanded.

V,size,D,J,CDR3,DNA
TRBV15,.,.,TRBJ2-5,CATSGGRGTQYF,TGTGCCACCAGTGGGGGCCGGGGGACCCAGTACTTC
TRBV27,.,.,TRBJ1-5,CASRIQGTANQPQHF,TGTGCCAGCAGAATTCAGGGGACGGCCAATCAGCCCCAGCATTTT
TRBV6-1,.,.,TRBJ2-3,CASLITEGTDTQYF,TGTGCCAGTTTGATTACGGAGGGCACAGATACGCAGTATTTT
TRBV11-2,.,.,TRBJ2-2,CASSFRANTGELFF,TGTGCCAGCAGCTTTAGGGCGAACACCGGGGAGCTGTTTTTT
TRBV28,.,TRBD1,TRBJ1-2,CASRTLAGGDPYYGYTF,TGTGCCAGCAGGACATTAGCAGGGGGCGACCCGTACTATGGCTACACCTTC
TRBV5-1,.,.,TRBJ1-5,CASSITREEGSNQPQHF,TGCGCCAGCAGCATTACTCGGGAGGAGGGTAGCAATCAGCCCCAGCATTTT
TRBV19,.,.,TRBJ1-2,CASSIDSDYGYTF,TGTGCCAGTAGTATTGACAGCGACTATGGCTACACCTTC
TRBV5-5,.,.,TRBJ1-2,CASSLAGDGYTF,TGTGCCAGCAGCCTTGCAGGCGATGGCTACACCTTC
TRBV6-1,.,.,TRBJ2-7,CASSEAGRIKTYEQYF,TGTGCCAGCAGTGAAGCGGGACGCATCAAAACCTACGAGCAGTACTTC
TRBV28,.,.,TRBJ1-2,CASTHLTSPSYGYTF,TGTGCCAGCACCCACCTTACATCCCCCAGTTATGGCTACACCTTC
TRBV19,once,.,TRBJ2-5,CASSMGAGLRETQYF,TGTGCCAGTAGTATGGGTGCGGGATTACGGGAGACCCAGTACTTC
TRBV5-6,.,.,TRBJ1-5,CASSLVRKNQPQHF,TGTGCCAGCAGCTTGGTTAGGAAGAATCAGCCCCAGCATTTT
TRBV4-1,.,.,TRBJ2-5,CASSQTGSRAQYF,TGCGCCAGCAGCCAAACAGGGTCCAGGGCCCAGTACTTC
TRBV2,.,TRBD1,TRBJ1-2,CASSADRGAGGYTF,TGTGCCAGCAGTGCCGACAGGGGCGCGGGGGGCTACACCTTC
TRBV5-1,.,TRBD1,TRBJ2-6,CASSKGQSSGANVLTF,TGCGCCAGCAGCAAGGGACAGTCAAGCGGGGCCAACGTCCTGACTTTC
TRBV2,.,.,TRBJ1-2,CASSQDSVYGYTF,TGTGCCAGCAGTCAGGACAGTGTATATGGCTACACCTTC
TRBV29-1,.,.,TRBJ2-3,CSALGPSETQYF,TGCAGCGCCTTGGGACCCTCTGAAACGCAGTATTTT
TRBV27,.,.,TRBJ2-7,CASSFGASYEQYF,TGTGCCAGCAGTTTTGGGGCTTCCTACGAGCAGTACTTC
TRBV18,.,.,TRBJ2-1,CASSPPSAGPLTYNEQFF,TGTGCCAGCTCACCACCATCGGCAGGGCCCCTAACATACAATGAGCAGTTCTTC
TRBV30,.,.,TRBJ2-1,CAWSVSAGNEQFF,TGTGCCTGGAGTGTTTCGGCGGGGAATGAGCAGTTCTTC
TRBV10-3,.,TRBD1,TRBJ2-7,CAISLRDRSDEQYF,TGTGCCATCAGTCTACGGGACAGGTCTGACGAGCAGTACTTC
TRBV5-1,.,.,TRBJ2-7,CASSLVGPYEQYF,TGCGCCAGCAGCTTGGTAGGTCCCTACGAGCAGTACTTC
TRBV28,.,.,TRBJ2-3,CASSFAGQGGTDTQYF,TGTGCCAGCAGTTTCGCCGGGCAGGGTGGCACAGATACGCAGTATTTT
TRBV6-1,.,TRBD1,TRBJ1-1,CASLPGGGTEAFF,TGTGCCAGCCTACCAGGGGGTGGTACTGAAGCTTTCTTT
TRBV18,.,.,TRBJ2-1,CASSPLGSSYNEQFF,TGTGCCAGCTCACCACTAGGGAGCTCCTACAATGAGCAGTTCTTC
TRBV19,.,.,TRBJ1-4,CASSIGTATTNEKLFF,TGTGCCAGTAGTATAGGAACAGCCACAACTAATGAAAAACTGTTTTTT
TRBV5-1,few,.,TRBJ1-1,CASSDQGGDTEAFF,TGCGCCAGCAGCGACCAGGGAGGGGACACTGAAGCTTTCTTT
TRBV10-3,.,.,TRBJ1-2,CAISGGDYGYTF,TGTGCCATCAGTGGAGGTGACTATGGCTACACCTTC
TRBV7-2,.,.,TRBJ1-1,CASSPEGGQAFF,TGTGCCAGCAGCCCTGAGGGGGGGCAGGCTTTCTTT
TRBV2,.,.,TRBJ2-5,CASSGPGAETQYF,TGTGCCAGCAGTGGGCCAGGGGCGGAGACCCAGTACTTC
TRBV27,.,.,TRBJ2-7,CASSSSSRARGYEQYF,TGTGCCAGCAGTTCGTCTAGCCGGGCTAGAGGCTACGAGCAGTACTTC
TRBV5-1,once,TRBD1,TRBJ2-3,CASRDSGTGSPDTQYF,TGCGCCAGCAGAGACTCCGGGACAGGGTCTCCAGATACGCAGTATTTT
TRBV7-2,.,.,TRBJ2-1,CASSKTPGTRTYNEQFF,TGTGCCAGCAGCAAAACCCCCGGGACCAGAACCTACAATGAGCAGTTCTTC
TRBV7-8,.,.,TRBJ1-4,CASTNARYGEKLFF,TGTGCCAGCACTAACGCCCGGTACGGTGAAAAACTGTTTTTT
TRBV4-1,.,.,TRBJ2-5,CASSQVGVLYF,TGCGCCAGCAGCCAGGTTGGGGTCCTGTACTTC
TRBV10-3,.,TRBD2,TRBJ2-1,CAISELAGGPKVGEQFF,TGTGCCATCAGTGAGCTAGCGGGAGGGCCTAAGGTTGGTGAGCAGTTCTTC